A single sample gave rise to the 4 T cell receptor beta chains below, sequenced in a study of T-cell memory formation after mild COVID-19 (dated by TCRdb to the early 2020s). The method behind the library was 5' RACE. TCRdb records Illumina NovaSeq 6000 as the sequencer. TCRdb handled the public reads itself, with Q25 trimming in fastp and clone calling in MiXCR, and kept productive beta chains. Each record represents a unique CDR3 protein, reported with the most common genes and DNA among its rows. This sample holds 530,000 or so distinct CDR3 sequences; roughly 17% were observed only once. Around 8.1% of the sample is in the top ten clones. The specimen was PBMCs or a T cell subset sorted from them (not recorded which). The origin of the receptors is an adult woman who had mild COVID-19 (a few samples of this study predate the infection). The sample titles of this study are shuffled in the database, so cell type and time point are left out; the donor was told from shared clones.

The chain uses TRBV7-9 and TRBJ2-5; 7 positions match TRBD1. Losses at the gene ends were 1 base for V and 5 bases for J; bases not matched to a gene: 7. CDR3 length equals 15 residues. The germline V gene encodes CDR1 SEHNR and CDR2 FQNEAQ (reference sequence). CDR3 amino acids: CASSLVAGGEETQYF. In DNA form, the CDR3 reads TGTGCCAGCAGCTTAGTGGCAGGGGGTGAGGAGACCCAGTACTTC.

This clonotype turned up a few times. The chain combines TRBV6-4 with TRBJ1-1, with 11 bases aligning to TRBD1. With V trimmed by 2 bases and J by 4 bases, 0 bases remained unmatched. In germline, CDR1 is MRHNA, CDR2 SNTAGT. The CDR3 contains 14 residues. The CDR3 here is CASSDGQGATEAFF. CDR3 in DNA: TGTGCCAGCAGTGACGGACAGGGGGCCACTGAAGCTTTCTTT.

This clonotype was observed a few times. The chain combines TRBV12-3 or TRBV12-4 with TRBJ2-6; D gene uncertain. Trimming took 3 bases from V and 2 from J, leaving 8 bases between them. The CDR3 is made up of 15 amino acids. CDR3 sequence reads: CASSFVGAGANVLTF. Here the CDR3 DNA reads TGTGCCAGCAGTTTCGTGGGCGCTGGGGCCAACGTCCTGACTTTC.

V usage is TRBV15 and J usage is TRBJ2-4; D gene ambiguous. Trimming took off 1 base at V and 4 bases at J, with 11 bases between the two ends. The CDR3 runs to 15 residues. CDR1 and CDR2 (germline): LNHNV, YYDKDF (reference sequence). The CDR3 region has the DNA TGTGCCACCAGCAGAGCGTTAGGCGATAAAAACATTCAGTACTTC. It specifies CATSRALGDKNIQYF.